This T cell receptor beta chain was captured by sequencing in a study of stem cell transplantation in POMP-related autoinflammatory disease. Measured with immunoSEQ multiplex PCR; TCRdb has only the in-frame clones, and not every one. This sample has some 65,000 clones, with approximately 91% found just once. This clonotype originated in a human patient with POMP-related autoinflammation and immune dysregulation (PRAID). Some of the T cells may derive from the graft donor. The sequencing used CD4+ T cells from PBMCs, collected after stem cell transplantation.

The CDR3 is CASSDSTGSGRPRLDYEQYV. CDR3 DNA sequence: TGTGCCAGCAGTGACTCGACGGGGTCGGGCAGGCCCCGTTTGGACTACGAGCAGTACGTC. The chain carries TRBV6-4 and TRBJ2-7, with a weak D call TRBD2 (5 bases). From germline, CDR1 is MRHNA and CDR2 SNTAGT. The CDR3 loop spans 20 amino acids. Trimming stripped 0 bases from V and 3 bases from J, with 27 bases between.